The next 26 T cell receptor beta chains were all read from a single sample in a study of T cell changes during pregnancy in multiple sclerosis. The repertoire was sequenced with immunoSEQ multiplex PCR; TCRdb's copy has only in-frame clones and lacks some. The data show around 69,000 clones, over 85% seen once. The material sequenced was peripheral blood, taken in the second trimester of pregnancy. Receptor source: a female donor in good health, enrolled as a control in a pregnancy study.

This chain links TRBV5-1 with TRBJ2-1, with 8 bases aligning to TRBD2. In germline, CDR1 is SGHRS, CDR2 YFSETQ. This CDR3 contains 14 residues. V was pared by 0 bases and J by 8 bases, with 4 bases of the junction left unmatched. Here the CDR3 reads CASSLAGRVHEQFF. The CDR3 DNA sequence: TGCGCCAGCAGCTTGGCCGGGAGGGTTCATGAGCAGTTCTTC.

The chain carries TRBV15 and TRBJ1-2, with TRBD1 matching 7 bases. Per the germline V gene, CDR1 is LNHNV and CDR2 is YYDKDF (reference sequence). V was pared by 0 bases and J by 8 bases, with 9 bases of the junction left unmatched. The CDR3 has 15 residues. The chain's CDR3 is CATSRDSIGGRGYTF. In DNA, the CDR3 is TGTGCCACCAGCAGAGATTCCATAGGGGGCCGAGGCTACACCTTC.

V and J are TRBV6-5 and TRBJ2-1, with D tentatively TRBD1 (6 bases). Trimming removed 6 bases at V and 4 bases at J, with 10 bases between. CDR3 length: 13 amino acids. Germline-derived CDR1 and CDR2 are MNHEY and SVGAGI. Here the CDR3 reads CASSRGQYNEQFF. For the CDR3, the DNA is TGTGCCAGCAGCCGAGGACAGTACAATGAGCAGTTCTTC.

This clone was detected only once. The V call is TRBV29-1, the J call TRBJ1-2, with D maybe TRBD1 (5 bases). The V and J ends lost 8 bases and 5 bases respectively, with 15 bases between them. Looked up from germline, CDR1 is SQVTM and CDR2 is ANQGSEA. This CDR3 contains 12 residues. CDR3 nucleotides: TGCAGCACATCCGGGGGGGAATATGGCTACACCTTC. Encoded protein: CSTSGGEYGYTF.

The chain carries TRBV2 and TRBJ1-5; TRBD1 matches at 7 bases. The germline CDR1 and CDR2 sequences are SNHLY and FYNNEI. Trimming cost V 0 bases and J 5 bases; bases outside gene matches: 16. The CDR3 sequence is 19 residues long. The CDR3 spells CASSEASIRWDSPDQPQHF. The CDR3 DNA reads TGTGCCAGCAGTGAAGCCTCGATTAGGTGGGACAGCCCGGATCAGCCCCAGCATTTT.

J is TRBJ2-1 and V is TRBV18; TRBD1 aligns across 7 bases. With V trimmed by 4 bases and J by 9 bases, 3 bases remained unmatched. In germline, CDR1 is KGHSH, CDR2 LQKENI. The CDR3 consists of 12 residues. This CDR3 reads CASSRDRGEQFF. CDR3 sequence (DNA): TGTGCCAGCTCACGGGACAGAGGTGAGCAGTTCTTC.

The chain combines TRBV4-2 with TRBJ1-1; D call uncertain. The CDR3 is 13 residues long. Germline CDR1 reads LGHNA; CDR2 reads YNFKEQ. Trimming removed 4 bases from V and 0 bases from J, with 6 bases in between. The CDR3 region has the DNA TGTGCCAGCAGCCCGCGGGTGAACACTGAAGCTTTCTTT. Translating it yields CASSPRVNTEAFF.

J is TRBJ2-3 and V is TRBV18; a possible D gene is TRBD1 (6 bases). The CDR3 has 15 amino acids. The V gene lost 6 bases and the J gene lost 2 bases, with 15 bases spanning the gap. Germline-derived CDR1 and CDR2 are KGHSH and LQKENI. The CDR3 here is CASSPKGVDTDTQYF. For the CDR3, the DNA is TGTGCCAGCTCCCCGAAGGGGGTCGACACAGATACGCAGTATTTT.

The V gene is TRBV7-2, the J gene TRBJ1-3; 8 nucleotides agree with TRBD1. The CDR3 covers 16 residues. The V segment lost 2 bases and the J segment 4 bases; nucleotides outside the gene matches: 7. Germline V gene data show CDR1 as SGHTA and CDR2 as FQGNSA. Here the CDR3 reads CASSLRPRQGGNTIYF. Here the CDR3 DNA reads TGTGCCAGCAGCTTACGCCCTAGACAGGGGGGAAACACCATATATTTT.

The DNA for the CDR3 is TGTGCCAGCAGCCCCGGACAGAGACAAGATGAAAAACTGTTTTTT. Translated: CASSPGQRQDEKLFF. J is TRBJ1-4 and V is TRBV5-4, with D possibly matching TRBD1 (6 bases). CDR3 length equals 15 residues. V lost 4 bases and J 6 bases, leaving 16 bases between the germline ends. Germline-derived CDR1 and CDR2 are SGHNT and YYREEE (reference sequence).

The chain joins TRBV27 to TRBJ1-5, with D possibly matching TRBD1 (5 bases). The V gene's germline CDR1 is MNHEY and CDR2 SMNVEV (reference sequence). V dropped 1 base and J dropped 0 bases, with 13 bases sitting between them. The CDR3 totals 17 residues. CDR3 sequence (DNA): TGTGCCAGCAGTTTATTTGACAGACCTTATAGCAATCAGCCCCAGCATTTT. It specifies CASSLFDRPYSNQPQHF.

The chain recombines TRBV4-3 with TRBJ1-6, with 10 bases matching TRBD1. The CDR3 extends over 14 amino acids. CDR1 and CDR2 from the germline V gene are LGHNA and YSLEER. V lost 6 bases to trimming and J lost 8 bases; unmatched junction nucleotides: 4. CDR3 DNA: TGCGCCAGCAGGAGACAGGGGGCTGATTCACCCCTCCACTTT. It translates to CASRRQGADSPLHF.

DNA of the CDR3: TGTGCCAGCTCCCCAATGGTGGGGCCGTCACCTGAAGCTTTCTTT. Translation: CASSPMVGPSPEAFF. The chain recombines TRBV18 with TRBJ1-1; D is possibly TRBD1 (5 bases). V was pared by 6 bases and J by 6 bases, with 20 bases between. Per germline, CDR1 KGHSH and CDR2 LQKENI. CDR3 length: 15 residues.

The chain's CDR3 is CASSARTGQGSPLHF. CDR3 DNA: TGTGCCAGCAGTGCCAGGACAGGCCAGGGGTCACCCCTCCACTTT. The chain carries TRBV28 and TRBJ1-6; 7 nucleotides align to TRBD1. Germline CDR1 reads MDHEN; CDR2 reads SYDVKM. The CDR3 is 15 amino acids. V lost 5 bases and J lost 10; bases outside the gene matches: 11.

The gene calls are TRBV29-1 and TRBJ2-1; D is undetermined. CDR3 size: 12 residues. Trimming stripped 1 base from V and 5 bases from J, with 6 bases between. The germline CDR1 and CDR2 sequences are SQVTM and ANQGSEA. The DNA of the CDR3 is TGCAGCGTTGAAGGCCAGAACAATGAGCAGTTCTTC. Translating it yields CSVEGQNNEQFF.

CDR3 in DNA: TGTGCCAGCAGCTTAGCCACTAGCCAACAAGAGACCCAGTACTTC. Amino acid sequence: CASSLATSQQETQYF. The chain combines TRBV7-8 with TRBJ2-5; D may be TRBD2 (6 bases). Trimming pared 0 bases from V and 2 bases from J, leaving 10 bases between. The CDR3 spans 15 residues. Germline V CDR1 and CDR2: SGHVS, FQNEAQ.

The genes are TRBV19 and TRBJ1-1; a possible D gene is TRBD1 (5 bases). In germline, CDR1 is LNHDA, CDR2 SQIVND (reference sequence). The V gene lost 4 bases and the J gene lost 6 bases, with 18 bases spanning the gap. The CDR3 sequence is 15 residues long. CDR3: CASSKGMQGIAEAFF. Written as DNA, the CDR3 is TGTGCCAGTAGTAAAGGGATGCAGGGAATCGCTGAAGCTTTCTTT.

The chain links TRBV19 to TRBJ1-1, with D unclear. Trimming removed 8 bases at V and 0 bases at J, with 10 bases between. The CDR3 length is 13 residues. Germline CDR1 and CDR2: LNHDA and SQIVND (reference sequence). As DNA, the CDR3 is TGTGCCAGTGTGGGCCTAATGAACACTGAAGCTTTCTTT. It specifies CASVGLMNTEAFF.

This clone has just one count. The rearrangement uses TRBV19 and TRBJ2-6, with a possible D match to TRBD2 (6 bases). The CDR3 has 15 residues. Looked up from germline, CDR1 is LNHDA and CDR2 is SQIVND (reference sequence). Trimming cost V 7 bases and J 0 bases, with 10 bases left between them. Here the CDR3 reads CASMGGPSGANVLTF. In nucleotides, the CDR3 is TGTGCCAGTATGGGGGGTCCCTCTGGGGCCAACGTCCTGACTTTC.

The V and J genes are TRBV18 and TRBJ1-1, with a tentative D call TRBD1 (5 bases). The germline V and J ends were trimmed by 6 bases and 4 bases, with 12 bases remaining between them. This CDR3 contains 13 residues. Germline V gene data show CDR1 as KGHSH and CDR2 as LQKENI. This chain's CDR3 is CASSGGGLTEAFF. The DNA for the CDR3 is TGTGCCAGCTCCGGGGGGGGACTCACTGAAGCTTTCTTT.

The chain recombines TRBV7-9 with TRBJ2-3; perhaps TRBD1 as D (5 bases). Germline CDR1 and CDR2: SEHNR and FQNEAQ (reference sequence). This CDR3 contains 18 residues. Trimming pared 5 bases from V and 0 bases from J, leaving 21 bases between. CDR3 loop: CASSHDRNSNSSTDTQYF. The CDR3 DNA is TGTGCCAGCAGCCACGACAGAAACAGTAATTCTAGCACAGATACGCAGTATTTT. The full variable domain, in which reference TRBV7-9 and TRBJ2-3 provide the parts outside the CDR3, is DTGVSQNPRHKITKRGQNVTFRCDPISEHNRLYWYRQTLGQGPEFLTYFQNEAQLEKSRLLSDRFSAERPKGSFSTLEIQRTEQGDSAMYLCASSHDRNSNSSTDTQYFGPGTRLTVL.

This chain connects TRBV11-1 to TRBJ2-7; the D is unclear. V lost 1 base to trimming and J lost 7 bases, with 11 bases between them. From germline, CDR1 is SGHAT and CDR2 FQDESV (reference sequence). This CDR3 spans 13 amino acids. CDR3 bases: TGTGCCAGCAGCTTAGTGGAGCTATCGGAGCAGTACTTC. Protein: CASSLVELSEQYF.

This clone was seen just once. This chain joins TRBV5-8 and TRBJ1-1, with 8 bases matching TRBD1. The CDR3 length is 15 residues. In germline, CDR1 is SGHTS, CDR2 YDEGEE. The V segment lost 2 bases and the J segment 2 bases; nucleotides outside the gene matches: 5. The DNA of the CDR3 is TGTGCCAGCAGCTTTACAGGGGGGGGAAACACTGAAGCTTTCTTT. Translating it yields CASSFTGGGNTEAFF.

Notes on this clone: One junction end does not reproduce the germline sequence, and a read error may be involved. Written as DNA, the CDR3 is TGCGCCAGCAGCCCCAGCGGGGGGGCCTCCCACGAGCAGTACTTC. Translated: CASSPSGGASHEQYF. The rearrangement uses TRBV5-1 and TRBJ2-7; 10 bases line up with TRBD2. Germline V lookup: CDR1 SGHRS, CDR2 YFSETQ. The CDR3 consists of 15 residues.

The rearrangement uses TRBV10-2 and TRBJ2-7; 9 bases agree with TRBD2. Germline V gene data show CDR1 as WSHSY and CDR2 as SAAADI. The CDR3 is made up of 15 amino acids. V was clipped by 6 bases and J by 3 bases; unmatched bases: 9. The CDR3 DNA reads as TGCGCCAGCAGCCCCCCGGGGACTAGCTACTACGAGCAGTACTTC. Translating it yields CASSPPGTSYYEQYF.

The chain uses TRBV18 and TRBJ2-3, with TRBD2 matching 13 bases. Trimming at V came to 0 bases and at J to 2 bases, leaving 2 bases not matched to a gene. From germline, CDR1 is KGHSH and CDR2 LQKENI. The CDR3 contains 17 residues. The CDR3 DNA reads TGTGCCAGCTCACCACCGACTAGCGGGGGGCACACAGATACGCAGTATTTT. Translating gives CASSPPTSGGHTDTQYF.